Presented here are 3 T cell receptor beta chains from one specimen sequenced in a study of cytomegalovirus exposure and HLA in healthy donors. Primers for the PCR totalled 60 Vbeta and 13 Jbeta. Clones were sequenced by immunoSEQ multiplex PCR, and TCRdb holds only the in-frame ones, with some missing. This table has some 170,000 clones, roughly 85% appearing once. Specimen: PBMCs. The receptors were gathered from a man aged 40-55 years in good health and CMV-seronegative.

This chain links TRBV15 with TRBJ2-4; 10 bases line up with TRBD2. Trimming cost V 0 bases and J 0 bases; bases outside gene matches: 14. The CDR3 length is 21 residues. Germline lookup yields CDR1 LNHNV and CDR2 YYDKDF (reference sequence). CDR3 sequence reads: CATSRDILTSGNLLAKNIQYF. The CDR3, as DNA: TGTGCCACCAGCAGAGATATTCTTACTAGCGGGAATCTTTTAGCCAAAAACATTCAGTACTTC.

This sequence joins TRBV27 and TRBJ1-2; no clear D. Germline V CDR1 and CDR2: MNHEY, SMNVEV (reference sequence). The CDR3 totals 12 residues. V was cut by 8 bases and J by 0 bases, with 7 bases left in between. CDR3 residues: CASFHPNYGYTF. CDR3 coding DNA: TGTGCCAGCTTTCATCCTAACTATGGCTACACCTTC.

The CDR3 DNA sequence: TGTGCCAGCAGGACTAGCGTAAAAGATACGCAGTATTTT. Translating gives CASRTSVKDTQYF. This rearrangement joins TRBV28 to TRBJ2-3, with TRBD2 matching over 8 bases. Germline values: CDR1 MDHEN, CDR2 SYDVKM. This CDR3 is 13 amino acids long. With 6 bases clipped from V and 5 bases from J, the junction kept 4 bases outside the gene matches.